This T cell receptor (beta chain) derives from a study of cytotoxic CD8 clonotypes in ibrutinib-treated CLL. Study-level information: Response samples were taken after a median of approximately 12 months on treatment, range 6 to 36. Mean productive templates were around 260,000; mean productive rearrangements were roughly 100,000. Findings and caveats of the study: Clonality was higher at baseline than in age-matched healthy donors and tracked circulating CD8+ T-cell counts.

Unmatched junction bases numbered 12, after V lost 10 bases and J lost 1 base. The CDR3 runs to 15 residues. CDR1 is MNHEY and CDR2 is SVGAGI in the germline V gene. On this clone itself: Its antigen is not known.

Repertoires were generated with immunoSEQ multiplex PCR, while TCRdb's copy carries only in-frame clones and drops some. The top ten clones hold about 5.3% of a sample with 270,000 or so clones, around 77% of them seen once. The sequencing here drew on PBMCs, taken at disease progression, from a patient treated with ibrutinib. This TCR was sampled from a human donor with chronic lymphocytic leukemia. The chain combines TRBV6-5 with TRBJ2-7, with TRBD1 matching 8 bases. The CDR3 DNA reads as TGTGCCACCTCCCAATGGGACAGGACTTCCTACGAGCAGTACTTC. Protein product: CATSQWDRTSYEQYF.